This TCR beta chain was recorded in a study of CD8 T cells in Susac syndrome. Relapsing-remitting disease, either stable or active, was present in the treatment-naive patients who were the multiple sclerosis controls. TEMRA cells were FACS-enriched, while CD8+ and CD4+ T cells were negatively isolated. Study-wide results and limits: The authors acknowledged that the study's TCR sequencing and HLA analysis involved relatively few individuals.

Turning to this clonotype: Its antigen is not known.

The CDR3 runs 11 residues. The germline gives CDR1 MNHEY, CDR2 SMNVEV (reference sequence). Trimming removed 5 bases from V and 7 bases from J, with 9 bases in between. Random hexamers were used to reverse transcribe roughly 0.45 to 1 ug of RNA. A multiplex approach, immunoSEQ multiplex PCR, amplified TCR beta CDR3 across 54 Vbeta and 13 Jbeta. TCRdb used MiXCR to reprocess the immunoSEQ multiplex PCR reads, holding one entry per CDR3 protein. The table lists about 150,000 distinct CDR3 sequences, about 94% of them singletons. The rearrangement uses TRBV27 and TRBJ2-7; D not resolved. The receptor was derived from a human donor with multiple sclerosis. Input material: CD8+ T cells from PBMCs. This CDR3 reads CASSRGAEQYF. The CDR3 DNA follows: TGTGCCAGCAGTCGAGGAGCTGAGCAGTACTTC.